Sequencing of this TCR beta chain was carried out in a study of identical twins. Germline V CDR1 and CDR2: DFQATT, SNEGSKA (reference sequence). V was clipped by 2 bases and J by 4 bases; unmatched bases: 2. The CDR3 covers 14 residues. A single record per CDR3 protein comes from TCRdb applying MiXCR to the 5' RACE reads. The sample comprises 250,000 to 350,000 distinct CDR3 sequences, about 8% of which are singletons, and less than 2.5% rests with the top ten. This clonotype was seen at least ten times. Its antigen is not identified. General observations from the study: Surplus twin overlap in beta out-of-frame sequences was less pronounced.

This same sample was also part of a study on yellow fever vaccine responses in identical twins.

The sequencing input was memory (CD45RO+) T cells sorted from blood. J is TRBJ2-3 and V is TRBV20-1; 11 nucleotides agree with TRBD2. This clonotype originated in a woman between 18 and 29 years old in good health. Here the CDR3 reads CSARTSGSADTQYF. CDR3 bases: TGCAGTGCTAGAACTAGCGGGAGTGCAGATACGCAGTATTTT.